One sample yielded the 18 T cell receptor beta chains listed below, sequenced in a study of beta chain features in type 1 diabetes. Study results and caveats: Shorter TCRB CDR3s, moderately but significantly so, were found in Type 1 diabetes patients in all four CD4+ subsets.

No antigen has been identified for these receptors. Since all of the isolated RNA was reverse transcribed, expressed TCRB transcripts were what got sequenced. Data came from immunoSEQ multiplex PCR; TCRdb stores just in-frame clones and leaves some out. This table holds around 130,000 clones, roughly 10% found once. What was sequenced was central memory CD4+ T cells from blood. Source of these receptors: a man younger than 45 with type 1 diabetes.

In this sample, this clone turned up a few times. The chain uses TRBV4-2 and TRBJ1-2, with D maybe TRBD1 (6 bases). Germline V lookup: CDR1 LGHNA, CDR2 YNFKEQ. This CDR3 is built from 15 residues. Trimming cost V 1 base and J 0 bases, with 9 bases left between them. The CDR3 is CASSQVGTTNYGYTF. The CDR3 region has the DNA TGTGCCAGCAGCCAAGTCGGGACAACTAACTATGGCTACACCTTC.

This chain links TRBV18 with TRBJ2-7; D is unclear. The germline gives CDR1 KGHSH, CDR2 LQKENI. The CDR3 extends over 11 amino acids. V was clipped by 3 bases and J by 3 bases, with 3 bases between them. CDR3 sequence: CASSPGYEQYF. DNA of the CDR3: TGTGCCAGCTCACCCGGCTACGAGCAGTACTTC.

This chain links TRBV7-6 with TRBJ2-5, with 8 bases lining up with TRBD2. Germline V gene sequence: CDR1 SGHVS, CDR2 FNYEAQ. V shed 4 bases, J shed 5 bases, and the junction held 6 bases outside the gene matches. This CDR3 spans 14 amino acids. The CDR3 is CASSSITSGETQYF. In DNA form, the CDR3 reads TGTGCCAGCAGCTCAATTACTAGCGGCGAGACCCAGTACTTC.

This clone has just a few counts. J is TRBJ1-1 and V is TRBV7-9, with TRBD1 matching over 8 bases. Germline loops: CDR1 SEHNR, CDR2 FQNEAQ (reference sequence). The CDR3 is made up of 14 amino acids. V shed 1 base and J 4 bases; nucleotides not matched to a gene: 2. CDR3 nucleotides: TGTGCCAGCAGCTTAGTACAGGGGGTCACTGAAGCTTTCTTT. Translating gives CASSLVQGVTEAFF.

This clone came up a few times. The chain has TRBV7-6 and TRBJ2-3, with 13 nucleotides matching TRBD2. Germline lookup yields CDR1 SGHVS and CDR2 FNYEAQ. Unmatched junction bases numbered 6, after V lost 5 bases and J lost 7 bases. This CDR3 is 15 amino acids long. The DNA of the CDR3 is TGTGCCAGCAGCCTAACTAGCGGGGGGGATTATACGCAGTATTTT. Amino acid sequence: CASSLTSGGDYTQYF.

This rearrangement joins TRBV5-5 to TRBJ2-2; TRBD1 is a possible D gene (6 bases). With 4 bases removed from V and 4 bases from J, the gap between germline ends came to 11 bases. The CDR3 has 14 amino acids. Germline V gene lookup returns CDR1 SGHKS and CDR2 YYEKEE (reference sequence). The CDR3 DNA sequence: TGTGCCAGCAGCGTCGGGACAACCACCGGGGAGCTGTTTTTT. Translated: CASSVGTTTGELFF.

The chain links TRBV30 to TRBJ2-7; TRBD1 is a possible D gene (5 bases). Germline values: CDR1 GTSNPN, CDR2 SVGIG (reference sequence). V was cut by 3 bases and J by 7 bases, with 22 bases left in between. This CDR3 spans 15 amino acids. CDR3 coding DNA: TGTGCCTGGAGCCCGAAAGGGGCCCCGGCGGAAGAGCAGTACTTC. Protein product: CAWSPKGAPAEEQYF.

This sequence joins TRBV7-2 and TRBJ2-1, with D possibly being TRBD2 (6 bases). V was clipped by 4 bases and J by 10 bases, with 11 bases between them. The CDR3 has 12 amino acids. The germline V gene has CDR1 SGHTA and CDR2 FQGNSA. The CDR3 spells CASSSYGGEQFF. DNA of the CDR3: TGTGCCAGCAGCTCCTACGGAGGGGAGCAGTTCTTC.

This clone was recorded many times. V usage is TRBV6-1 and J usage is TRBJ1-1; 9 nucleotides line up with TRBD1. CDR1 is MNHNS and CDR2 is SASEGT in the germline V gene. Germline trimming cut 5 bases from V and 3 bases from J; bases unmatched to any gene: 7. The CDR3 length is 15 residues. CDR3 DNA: TGTGCCAGCAGTCCTCACTGGACAGGGGACACTGAAGCTTTCTTT. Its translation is CASSPHWTGDTEAFF.

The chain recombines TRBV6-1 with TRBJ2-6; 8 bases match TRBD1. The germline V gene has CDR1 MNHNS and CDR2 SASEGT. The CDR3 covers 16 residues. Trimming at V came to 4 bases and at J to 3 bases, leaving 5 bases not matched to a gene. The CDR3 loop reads CASSGSGGGGANVLTF. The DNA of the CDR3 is TGTGCCAGCAGTGGATCAGGGGGCGGTGGGGCCAACGTCCTGACTTTC.

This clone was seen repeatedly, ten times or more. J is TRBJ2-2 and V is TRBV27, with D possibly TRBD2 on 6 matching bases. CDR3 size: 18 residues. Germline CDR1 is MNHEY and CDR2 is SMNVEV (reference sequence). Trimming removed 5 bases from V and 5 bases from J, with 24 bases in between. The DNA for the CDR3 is TGTGCCAGCAGTCCGTGGGGGGACGTGCGCCACGGTACCGGGGAGCTGTTTTTT. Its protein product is CASSPWGDVRHGTGELFF.

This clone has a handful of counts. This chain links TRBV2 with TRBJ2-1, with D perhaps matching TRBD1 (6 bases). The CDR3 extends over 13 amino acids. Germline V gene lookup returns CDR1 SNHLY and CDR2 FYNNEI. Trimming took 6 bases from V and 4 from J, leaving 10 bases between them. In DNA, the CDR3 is TGTGCCAGCAGACTCAGGGGTTACAATGAGCAGTTCTTC. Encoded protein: CASRLRGYNEQFF.

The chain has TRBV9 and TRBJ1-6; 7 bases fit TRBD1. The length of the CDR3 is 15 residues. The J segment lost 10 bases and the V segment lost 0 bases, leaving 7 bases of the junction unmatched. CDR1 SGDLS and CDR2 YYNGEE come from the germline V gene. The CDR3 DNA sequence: TGTGCCAGCAGCGTAGACGGAGGGGGCGAATCACCCCTCCACTTT. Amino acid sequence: CASSVDGGGESPLHF.

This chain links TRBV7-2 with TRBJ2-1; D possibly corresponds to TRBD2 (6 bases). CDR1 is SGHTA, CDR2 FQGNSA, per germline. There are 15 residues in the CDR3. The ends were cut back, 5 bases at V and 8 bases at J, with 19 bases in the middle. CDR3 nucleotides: TGTGCCAGCAGCCAGGACTACCCCCGGCGGGATGAGCAGTTCTTC. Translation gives CASSQDYPRRDEQFF.

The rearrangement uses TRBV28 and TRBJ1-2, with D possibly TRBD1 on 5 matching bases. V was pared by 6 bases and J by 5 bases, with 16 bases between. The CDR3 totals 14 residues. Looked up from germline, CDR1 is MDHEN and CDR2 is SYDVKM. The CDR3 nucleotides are TGTGCCAGCAGCCTCGCGGGGCGGAGGTATGGCTACACCTTC. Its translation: CASSLAGRRYGYTF.

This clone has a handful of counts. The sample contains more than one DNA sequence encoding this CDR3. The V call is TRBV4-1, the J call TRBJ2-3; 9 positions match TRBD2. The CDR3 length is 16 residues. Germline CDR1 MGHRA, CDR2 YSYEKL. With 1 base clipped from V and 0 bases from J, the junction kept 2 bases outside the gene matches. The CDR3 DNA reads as TGCGCCAGCAGCCAAGGCGGGGGGGAAAGCACAGATACGCAGTATTTT. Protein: CASSQGGGESTDTQYF.

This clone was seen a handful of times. The CDR3 DNA reads as TGTGCCAGCAGACACGCAAGCTCTGGGGCCAACGTCCTGACTTTC. Translated, it gives CASRHASSGANVLTF. The V gene is TRBV6-5, the J gene TRBJ2-6; D is unresolved. CDR3 length: 15 residues. The V end lost 6 bases, the J end lost 0 bases, and 9 bases lay between the germline ends. The germline V gene has CDR1 MNHEY and CDR2 SVGAGI.

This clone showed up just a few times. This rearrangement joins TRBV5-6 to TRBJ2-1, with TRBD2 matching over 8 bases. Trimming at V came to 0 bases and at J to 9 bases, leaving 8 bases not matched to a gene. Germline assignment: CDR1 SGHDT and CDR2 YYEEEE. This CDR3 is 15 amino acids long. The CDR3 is CASSLVDSGAREQFF. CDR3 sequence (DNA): TGTGCCAGCAGCTTGGTGGATAGCGGGGCCCGTGAGCAGTTCTTC.